This TCR beta chain was sequenced during a study of post-analysis software for immune sequencing data. Overall study: The disease courses spanned relapsing-remitting, secondary progressive and progressive-relapsing forms of multiple sclerosis.

Prepared libraries of TCR beta cDNA carried unique molecular identifiers. TCRdb fed the PCR reads into MiXCR, producing one record per CDR3 protein. Here the sample spans about half a million distinct CDR3 sequences, around 36% being singletons. Overall study results and limits: Among 5 or 6 TRBV segments more frequent in patients than controls were TRBV5-6, TRBV5-1 and TRBV20-1. Samples sharing a preparation batch grouped tightly together when assessed by F measure.

Germline-derived CDR1 and CDR2 are LGHDT and YNNKEL (reference sequence). This CDR3 is built from 10 residues. After removal of 6 bases from V and 11 bases from J, the junction contained 1 base not matched to a gene. This clonotype was observed a handful of times. Its antigen is as yet unknown. This TCR derives from a girl aged 2-17 years with multiple sclerosis. Sequencing was done on a sample of blood. The chain has TRBV3-1 and TRBJ2-1; 7 nucleotides match TRBD1. The CDR3 spells CASRGQKQFF. The CDR3 DNA reads as TGTGCCAGCAGGGGACAGAAGCAGTTCTTC.